A selection of T cell receptor beta chains follows, all from one sample in a study of blood T cell repertoires in COVID-19. TCRdb's table, derived via immunoSEQ multiplex PCR, lists solely in-frame clones and lacks some. The sample records about 78,000 clones, roughly 86% being singletons. The specimen sequenced was peripheral blood. The receptor source for this set is a man in his forties or fifties with active or convalescent COVID-19. Both conserved end residues are part of each CDR3.

J: TRBJ1-2; length: 14; V: TRBV7-9; CDR3: CASSLVGVWYGYTF
J: TRBJ2-3; length: 10; V: TRBV30; CDR3: CAWSRDTQYF
J: TRBJ2-5; length: 14; V: TRBV24-1; CDR3: CATSPGLPKETQYF
J: TRBJ1-2; length: 15; V: TRBV6-5; CDR3: CASSYAWDKRGGYTF
J: TRBJ1-4; length: 15; V: TRBV5-5; CDR3: CASSFGGSGNEKLFF
J: TRBJ1-1; length: 14; V: TRBV19; CDR3: CASRWDRVNTEAFF
J: TRBJ2-3; length: 15; V: TRBV9; CDR3: CASSVDRGGTDTQYF
J: TRBJ2-3; length: 19; V: TRBV28; CDR3: CASSFAGTGGLVSTDTQYF
J: TRBJ2-1; length: 18; V: TRBV2; CDR3: CASSGLAGELLSYNEQFF
J: TRBJ2-5; length: 13; V: TRBV11-3; CDR3: CASSLDTEETQYF
J: TRBJ2-5; length: 11; V: TRBV28; CDR3: CASRGRETQYF
J: TRBJ2-3; length: 16; V: TRBV7-6; CDR3: CASSLIVAGNTDTQYF
J: TRBJ2-3; length: 16; V: TRBV7-2; CDR3: CASSLDSGISTDTQYF
J: TRBJ2-3; length: 16; V: TRBV7-9; CDR3: CASSSWGTGAEDTQYF
J: TRBJ2-5; length: 14; V: TRBV4-1; CDR3: CASSVTGVSETQYF
J: TRBJ1-4; length: 13; V: TRBV19; CDR3: CASSTTGSGGLFF
J: TRBJ1-4; length: 14; V: TRBV4-1; CDR3: CASSQGQGGEKLFF
J: TRBJ2-5; length: 19; V: TRBV7-2; CDR3: CASSSPPTLAGGLQETQYF
J: TRBJ1-1; length: 13; V: TRBV3-1/TRBV3-2; CDR3: CASSQGVNTEAFF
J: TRBJ1-1; length: 14; V: TRBV28; CDR3: CASSLTGGVTEAFF
J: TRBJ1-2; length: 14; V: TRBV18; CDR3: CASSLQGDPNGYTF
J: TRBJ1-5; length: 16; V: TRBV28; CDR3: CASRGRDRGGNQPQHF
J: TRBJ2-7; length: 15; V: TRBV19; CDR3: CASSSDRNLAYEQYF
J: TRBJ2-4; length: 14; V: TRBV11-2; CDR3: CASSRQMGENIQYF
J: TRBJ2-5; length: 13; V: TRBV3-1/TRBV3-2; CDR3: CASSQQRGRDQYF
J: TRBJ1-2; length: 15; V: TRBV5-4; CDR3: CASSLGTGTTYGYTF
J: TRBJ1-6; length: 14; V: TRBV28; CDR3: CASSFGGNNSPLHF
J: TRBJ2-1; length: 11; V: TRBV20-1; CDR3: CSAPRGNEQFF
J: TRBJ2-3; length: 12; V: TRBV2; CDR3: CATGPEADTQYF
J: TRBJ1-3; length: 16; V: TRBV18; CDR3: CASSPRGGHSGNTIYF
J: TRBJ2-6; length: 15; V: TRBV5-4; CDR3: CASTPGSSGANVLTF
J: TRBJ1-2; length: 13; V: TRBV5-6; CDR3: CASSSGQGDGYTF